The TCR beta chain described here comes from a study of lymphopenia after photon versus proton radiotherapy. Study findings and constraints: After the lymphocyte nadir, photon-treated repertoires showed oligoclonal expansion, especially of CD8+ Temra cells.

TCRdb's table, derived via immunoSEQ multiplex PCR, lists solely in-frame clones and lacks some. The sample comprises about 22,000 clones, around 90% of which are singletons, and more than 8% rests with the top ten. To note about this clone: Antigen: not known.

Material: peripheral blood, obtained from a patient treated with proton-based radiotherapy. The clonotype comes from a woman aged 65 to 85 with pancreatic cancer. Some clones in this sample may be carry-over from other donors' samples.

The CDR3 here is CASSTAPREGRYEQFF. As DNA, the CDR3 is TGTGCCAGCAGCACTGCTCCGAGGGAGGGCCGATATGAGCAGTTCTTC. The V call is TRBV7-9, the J call TRBJ2-1; 7 bases agree with TRBD2. The germline V gene encodes CDR1 SEHNR and CDR2 FQNEAQ (reference sequence). The CDR3 covers 16 residues. Trimming removed 5 bases from V and 8 bases from J; junction bases left unmatched: 15.